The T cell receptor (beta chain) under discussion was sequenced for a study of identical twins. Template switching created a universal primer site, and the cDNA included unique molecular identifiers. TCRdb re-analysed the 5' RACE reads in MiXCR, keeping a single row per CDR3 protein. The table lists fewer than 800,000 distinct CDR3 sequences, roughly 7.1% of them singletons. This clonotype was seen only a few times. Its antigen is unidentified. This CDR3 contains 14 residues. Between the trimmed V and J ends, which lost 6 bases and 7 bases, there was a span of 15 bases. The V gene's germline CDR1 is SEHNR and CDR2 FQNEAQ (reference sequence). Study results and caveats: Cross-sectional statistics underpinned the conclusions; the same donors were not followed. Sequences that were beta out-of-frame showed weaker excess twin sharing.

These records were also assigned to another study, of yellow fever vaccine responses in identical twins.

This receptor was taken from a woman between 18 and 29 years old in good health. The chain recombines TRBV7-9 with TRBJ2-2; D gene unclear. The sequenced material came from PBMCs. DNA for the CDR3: TGTGCCAGCAGGCTGGCTTCCGGGCGCGGGGAGCTGTTTTTT. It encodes CASRLASGRGELFF.